The source of this T cell receptor (beta chain) is a study of tumor-infiltrating lymphocytes in primary liver carcinoma. TCR beta cDNA was made from 500 ng total RNA with a constant-region primer. Investigators got TCR beta libraries out of three nested multiplex PCR rounds, done with slightly modified ARM-PCR. Forward primers for TRBV1-TRBV30 and a C-beta reverse primer served the first two PCR rounds, at 10 cycles each. From the multiplex PCR reads, TCRdb called clonotypes with MiXCR, one entry per CDR3 protein. Of approximately 64,000 distinct CDR3 sequences in the sample, roughly 70% were seen once. The CDR3 is 16 residues long. CDR1 is SGHAT, CDR2 FQNNGV, per germline. Study-level points and caveats: Overlap in tumor-adjacent and tumor-blood pairs fell below that of tumor region pairs.

Without any cell sorting, 20-30 mg of bulk tissue yielded co-extracted RNA and DNA. This clonotype was seen once. Its antigen remains unknown. A read error may account for a junction end that differs from germline. Sequencing used liver tumor tissue from sampling region 4. Subset here: tumor region T4, right-lateral pole. The TCR sequence derives from a man in his forties with primary liver carcinoma and hepatitis B virus infection. This sequence joins TRBV11-2 and TRBJ2-3; weak D call: TRBD2 (7 bases). This CDR3 is CTNSLGGATGTDTQYF. The CDR3 region has the DNA TGTACCAACAGCTTAGGGGGGGCCACGGGCACAGACACGCAGTATTTT.